This T cell receptor beta chain was retrieved from a study of T-cell memory formation after mild COVID-19. In TCRdb, the 5' RACE reads were re-called with MiXCR into one record per CDR3 protein. Found here are about 360,000 distinct CDR3 sequences, 10% to 15% of them singletons; the top ten hold about 20%. The V gene lost 4 bases and the J gene lost 1 base, with 9 bases spanning the gap. The CDR3 has 13 residues. In germline, CDR1 is SQVTM, CDR2 ANQGSEA. V is TRBV29-1 and J is TRBJ2-3; D not certain. Source material: PBMCs or a T cell subset sorted from them (not recorded which). The TCR comes from a man younger than 35 who had mild COVID-19 (a few samples of this study predate the infection). Cell type and time point are not known. CDR3 in DNA: TGCAGCGTTGCTCCCGGAGGCACAGATACGCAGTATTTT. As protein: CSVAPGGTDTQYF.